A single sample gave rise to the 22 T cell receptor beta chains below, sequenced in a study of T cell repertoires in cytomegalovirus infection. The antigens these receptors bind are not known. TCRdb called the reads again in MiXCR, with one record for every CDR3 protein. The sample holds some 940,000 distinct CDR3 sequences, about a third seen once. Sequencing used cultured CD8+ T cells from PBMCs, obtained from culture after CMV antigen stimulation. The receptors here all came from a human donor in good health (CMV status not recorded). Some clones in this sample may be carry-over from other donors' samples.

This clonotype was counted between two and nine times. The chain is built from TRBV19 and TRBJ2-7; tentatively, D is TRBD1 or TRBD2 (5 bases each). Trimming shortened V by 4 bases and J by 6 bases, and 10 bases separated the two germline ends. This CDR3 is built from 12 residues. Germline V gene sequence: CDR1 LNHDA, CDR2 SQIVND (reference sequence). CDR3 amino acids: CASSTGTGEQYF. The CDR3 DNA follows: TGTGCCAGTAGTACCGGGACCGGCGAGCAGTACTTC. Full variable domain (remainder filled in from reference TRBV19 and TRBJ2-7): DGGITQSPKYLFRKEGQNVTLSCEQNLNHDAMYWYRQDPGQGLRLIYYSQIVNDFQKGDIAEGYSVSREKKESFPLTVTSAQKNPTAFYLCASSTGTGEQYFGPGTRLTVT.

The chain is built from TRBV6-1 and TRBJ1-1, with unresolved D. The V gene's germline CDR1 is MNHNS and CDR2 SASEGT. CDR3 length: 12 residues. V gave up 0 bases and J gave up 5 bases, with 4 bases separating them. The CDR3 DNA reads as TGTGCCAGCAGTGAAGCGGGGACTGAAGCTTTCTTT. Its translation is CASSEAGTEAFF.

The chain employs TRBV12-3 or TRBV12-4 and TRBJ1-1; D might be TRBD1 (6 bases). The ends were cut back, 3 bases at V and 8 bases at J, with 28 bases in the middle. This CDR3 region has 18 residues. CDR3 DNA sequence: TGTGCCAGCAGTTTTCGGTTAACAGGGACGTTCGAGAAATTCGAAGCTTTCTTT. Residues: CASSFRLTGTFEKFEAFF.

This clonotype was detected ten times or more. This chain joins TRBV5-1 and TRBJ2-5, with D possibly being TRBD1 (6 bases). The germline V gene encodes CDR1 SGHRS and CDR2 YFSETQ. The CDR3 is 12 amino acids. V shed 5 bases and J shed 2 bases, with 7 bases lying between them. The CDR3 bases are TGCGCCAGCAGACAGGGACAAGAGACCCAGTACTTC. Its protein is CASRQGQETQYF.

Ten or more counts support this clonotype. The V call is TRBV11-3, the J call TRBJ2-1, with TRBD2 identical over 7 bases. The CDR3 extends over 16 amino acids. The V segment lost 1 base and the J segment 2 bases; nucleotides outside the gene matches: 5. Germline values: CDR1 SGHNT, CDR2 YENEEA. The CDR3 DNA sequence: TGTGCCAGCAGCTTAGGGCGGGGGATTCCCTACAATGAGCAGTTCTTC. Its protein is CASSLGRGIPYNEQFF.

V usage is TRBV9 and J usage is TRBJ2-3; no firm D call. The CDR3 runs 15 residues. V dropped 0 bases and J dropped 0 bases, with 8 bases sitting between them. The V gene's germline CDR1 is SGDLS and CDR2 YYNGEE. CDR3 loop: CASSVAAPSTDTQYF. DNA for the CDR3: TGTGCCAGCAGCGTAGCTGCTCCGAGCACAGATACGCAGTATTTT.

This clonotype was observed a handful of times. The rearrangement uses TRBV7-9 and TRBJ1-1; 8 bases line up with TRBD1. Germline V gives CDR1 SEHNR, CDR2 FQNEAQ (reference sequence). The CDR3 consists of 14 residues. Trimming at V came to 7 bases and at J to 0 bases, leaving 4 bases not matched to a gene. CDR3 residues: CASTTGGVNTEAFF. DNA for the CDR3: TGTGCCAGCACCACAGGGGGGGTGAACACTGAAGCTTTCTTT.

The chain recombines TRBV27 with TRBJ1-1; no definite D call. Germline V gene sequence: CDR1 MNHEY, CDR2 SMNVEV (reference sequence). Trimming cost V 8 bases and J 3 bases, with 13 bases left between them. This CDR3 is 13 amino acids long. This chain's CDR3 is CASRSWGDTEAFF. The DNA of the CDR3 is TGTGCCAGCCGTTCCTGGGGAGACACTGAAGCTTTCTTT.

This clonotype was seen a few times. The chain joins TRBV6-2 or TRBV6-3 to TRBJ2-2; 7 bases agree with TRBD1. Germline loops: CDR1 MNHEY, CDR2 SVGEGT. Germline trimming cut 2 bases from V and 7 bases from J; bases unmatched to any gene: 10. The length of the CDR3 is 16 residues. For the CDR3, the DNA is TGTGCCAGCAGTTACGATCGACAGGGAGAGGGCGGGGAGCTGTTTTTT. Translation gives CASSYDRQGEGGELFF.

This rearrangement joins TRBV6-8 to TRBJ2-1; 7 bases map to TRBD1. The CDR3 totals 13 residues. J was trimmed by 10 bases and V by 2 bases; bases with no gene match: 5. Germline CDR1 is MNHGY and CDR2 is SAAAGT. The CDR3: CASSYPTGVEQFF. CDR3 sequence (DNA): TGTGCCAGCAGTTACCCCACAGGGGTAGAGCAGTTCTTC.

The chain's CDR3 is CASSFKVTPHEQYV. In DNA form, the CDR3 reads TGTGCCAGCAGCTTTAAAGTGACACCTCATGAGCAGTACGTC. This sequence joins TRBV13 and TRBJ2-7; D gene uncertain. The length of the CDR3 is 14 residues. V was clipped by 3 bases and J by 7 bases, with 16 bases between them. From germline, CDR1 is PRHDT and CDR2 FYEKMQ (reference sequence).

This clonotype has just a few counts. The chain uses TRBV19 and TRBJ1-1, with TRBD1 as a possible D gene (6 bases). The CDR3 spans 18 residues. V was shortened by 5 bases and J by 0 bases, with 22 bases between the two germline ends. Germline lookup yields CDR1 LNHDA and CDR2 SQIVND (reference sequence). CDR3 sequence (DNA): TGTGCCAGTAGTGCCTTGGGGTTGATTACAGGGATGAACACTGAAGCTTTCTTT. Encoded protein: CASSALGLITGMNTEAFF.

The rearrangement joins TRBV12-3 or TRBV12-4 to TRBJ1-1; 7 bases are a match to TRBD1. Trimming cost V 6 bases and J 3 bases; bases outside gene matches: 10. The CDR3 is 15 amino acids. This chain's CDR3 is CASSPRDRWDTEAFF. The CDR3, as DNA: TGTGCCAGCAGCCCCCGGGACAGATGGGACACTGAAGCTTTCTTT.

V and J are TRBV27 and TRBJ1-2; 10 positions agree with TRBD1. Losses at the gene ends were 8 bases for V and 8 bases for J; bases not matched to a gene: 11. The CDR3 totals 14 residues. The germline CDR1 and CDR2 sequences are MNHEY and SMNVEV (reference sequence). The CDR3 bases are TGTGCCAGCCTGGGACAGGGGTTCGGGGAGGGCTACACCTTC. Protein sequence: CASLGQGFGEGYTF.

The V gene is TRBV7-9, the J gene TRBJ1-2; TRBD1 is a possible D gene (6 bases). Trimming shortened V by 8 bases and J by 0 bases, and 10 bases separated the two germline ends. The CDR3 totals 13 residues. Germline CDR1 SEHNR, CDR2 FQNEAQ (reference sequence). Here the CDR3 DNA reads TGTGCCAGCCAGACAGGCGCTAACTATGGCTACACCTTC. Its translation is CASQTGANYGYTF.

A single count supports this clonotype. The chain has TRBV20-1 and TRBJ1-6; 12 nucleotides agree with TRBD1. Looked up from germline, CDR1 is DFQATT and CDR2 is SNEGSKA (reference sequence). V lost 5 bases and J lost 14; bases outside the gene matches: 7. This CDR3 comprises 13 residues. Here the CDR3 reads CSAFRDRGLTLHF. Here the CDR3 DNA reads TGCAGTGCTTTCCGGGACAGGGGGCTAACCCTCCACTTT.

This clonotype was seen a few times. The V gene is TRBV12-5, the J gene TRBJ2-1, with 7 bases identical to TRBD1. The CDR3 is 14 residues long. CDR1 and CDR2 (germline): LGHNT, FRNRAP. J was trimmed by 1 base and V by 5 bases; bases with no gene match: 2. The CDR3 DNA reads as TGTGCTAGTGGTCCAGGGGGATCCTACAATGAGCAGTTCTTC. Translated, it gives CASGPGGSYNEQFF.

The V gene is TRBV10-3, the J gene TRBJ2-1; 9 nucleotides agree with TRBD1. The length of the CDR3 is 16 residues. Losses at the gene ends were 4 bases for V and 8 bases for J; bases not matched to a gene: 12. Germline CDR1 and CDR2: ENHRY and SYGVKD. The CDR3 loop reads CAISGPGQGVRDEQFF. The CDR3 DNA sequence: TGTGCCATCAGTGGACCGGGACAGGGTGTAAGGGATGAGCAGTTCTTC.

Worth noting for this clonotype: A junction boundary mismatches the germline segment, possibly from a read error. The chain links TRBV7-6 to TRBJ2-1; 7 bases fit TRBD1. CDR1 is SGHVS, CDR2 FNYEAQ, per germline. CDR3 length: 15 amino acids. The CDR3 region is CASSRGWGQINEQFF. The CDR3 bases are TGTGCTAGCAGCAGGGGGTGGGGACAGATAAATGAGCAGTTCTTC.

J is TRBJ2-6 and V is TRBV3-1, with 8 positions matching TRBD1. The CDR3 has 20 amino acids. Unmatched junction bases numbered 14, after V lost 0 bases and J lost 4 bases. Per the germline V gene, CDR1 is LGHDT and CDR2 is YNNKEL (reference sequence). The CDR3 region is CASSQDPAGRGHTGANVLTF. In nucleotides, the CDR3 is TGTGCCAGCAGCCAAGATCCAGCAGGCAGGGGGCATACCGGGGCCAACGTCCTGACTTTC.

This chain connects TRBV15 to TRBJ2-7, with D uncertain. The germline V gene encodes CDR1 LNHNV and CDR2 YYDKDF (reference sequence). Trimming cost V 0 bases and J 3 bases, with 9 bases left between them. The CDR3 sequence is 14 residues long. CDR3 region: CATSRDRADYEQYV. The CDR3 DNA reads TGTGCCACCAGCAGAGATCGGGCCGACTACGAGCAGTACGTC.

The sample holds a few counts of this clonotype. This chain links TRBV19 with TRBJ2-7; D gene unclear. V was shortened by 7 bases and J by 0 bases, with 13 bases between the two germline ends. The CDR3 length is 14 residues. CDR1 and CDR2 from the germline V gene are LNHDA and SQIVND (reference sequence). CDR3 residues: CASTLRTGSYEQYF. Written as DNA, the CDR3 is TGTGCCAGTACCCTCAGGACGGGCTCCTACGAGCAGTACTTC.